This section outlines one T cell receptor beta chain sequence together with its context. This sample was included in a study of blood T cell repertoires in COVID-19. Whole-study context: PBMCs, B-cell-depleted T cells, or T cells provided the cDNA or gDNA that made up the material.

Per the study methods: Estimation of nucleated cell counts was performed using reference gene primer amplification. Measured with immunoSEQ multiplex PCR; TCRdb has only the in-frame clones, and not every one. V and J calls and clone size are those listed in that table; D and trimming were worked out from the DNA. Counted here are approximately 69,000 clones, around 87% occurring once; the ten biggest clones make up less than 6.5%. The CDR3 covers 16 residues. Trimming took 4 bases from V and 0 from J; bases not matched to a gene: 7. Germline CDR1 KGHDR, CDR2 SFDVKD. This chain connects TRBV24-1 to TRBJ2-7, with 8 bases lining up with TRBD1. This receptor was identified in a man in his fifties or sixties with acute or convalescent COVID-19. The source material was peripheral blood. This CDR3 is CATSDPGTGFSYEQYF. CDR3 nucleotide sequence: TGTGCCACCAGTGACCCCGGGACAGGATTCTCCTACGAGCAGTACTTC.